A single sample gave rise to the 20 T cell receptor beta chains below, sequenced in a study of OX40 agonist ivuxolimab in advanced cancers. Sequencing was performed with immunoSEQ multiplex PCR; in TCRdb, only in-frame clones are kept and a portion is missing. The sample includes about 61,000 clones, roughly 84% of them seen just once. Sequences were derived from CD4+ or CD8+ T cells sorted from blood, sampled in a trial of the OX40 agonist ivuxolimab. The source is an adult with an advanced solid tumor such as melanoma, head and neck, liver or kidney cancer.

The CDR3 protein is CAWRASGIGEQYF. CDR3 DNA: TGTGCCTGGAGGGCTAGCGGGATTGGCGAGCAGTACTTC. This chain uses TRBV30 with TRBJ2-7; 9 positions match TRBD2. With V trimmed by 3 bases and J by 6 bases, 6 bases remained unmatched. In germline, CDR1 is GTSNPN, CDR2 SVGIG (reference sequence). The CDR3 sequence is 13 residues long.

V usage is TRBV5-4 and J usage is TRBJ2-5; 8 bases map to TRBD2. V shed 0 bases and J 4 bases; nucleotides not matched to a gene: 14. In germline, CDR1 is SGHNT, CDR2 YYREEE (reference sequence). The CDR3 runs to 18 residues. The CDR3, as DNA: TGTGCCAGCAGCTTGGGTTGGGGGTCTAGCGGGCCCCGAGAGACCCAGTACTTC. Its protein is CASSLGWGSSGPRETQYF.

The V call is TRBV5-1, the J call TRBJ2-5, with D perhaps matching TRBD2 (6 bases). CDR1 and CDR2 (germline): SGHRS, YFSETQ. Trimming stripped 0 bases from V and 5 bases from J, with 14 bases between. The CDR3 spans 15 residues. CDR3 nucleotides: TGCGCCAGCAGCTTGGGGGGGACTTACAGCGAGACCCAGTACTTC. Protein product: CASSLGGTYSETQYF. Together with reference TRBV5-1 and TRBJ2-5, the CDR3 gives the full variable domain: KAGVTQTPRYLIKTRGQQVTLSCSPISGHRSVSWYQQTPGQGLQFLFEYFSETQRNKGNFPGRFSGRQFSNSRSEMNVSTLELGDSALYLCASSLGGTYSETQYFGPGTRLLVL.

V gene TRBV19 combines with J gene TRBJ2-1; 9 bases are shared with TRBD1. The J segment lost 8 bases and the V segment lost 4 bases, leaving 9 bases of the junction unmatched. This CDR3 has 15 amino acids. Germline CDR1 LNHDA, CDR2 SQIVND (reference sequence). The CDR3 loop is CASSNPQGAVYEQFF. The CDR3 DNA is TGTGCCAGTAGTAACCCACAGGGGGCGGTCTATGAGCAGTTCTTC.

This chain uses TRBV5-1 with TRBJ2-1; 9 bases map to TRBD2. The CDR3 is 16 amino acids. CDR1 SGHRS and CDR2 YFSETQ come from the germline V gene. V lost 4 bases and J lost 9; bases outside the gene matches: 14. The CDR3 region has the DNA TGCGCCAGCAGCCCTATCAGCGGGAGGCGGGGCAGTGAGCAGTTCTTC. It specifies CASSPISGRRGSEQFF.

V and J are TRBV5-1 and TRBJ2-7; TRBD1 agrees at 8 bases. CDR3 length: 15 amino acids. CDR1 and CDR2 (germline): SGHRS, YFSETQ. V shed 3 bases, J shed 4 bases, and the junction held 9 bases outside the gene matches. The CDR3 is CASSSRRDRFYEQYF. The DNA of the CDR3 is TGCGCCAGCAGCTCCCGCCGGGACAGGTTTTACGAGCAGTACTTC.

The chain is built from TRBV29-1 and TRBJ2-7; weak D call: TRBD2 (5 bases). Germline V gene data show CDR1 as SQVTM and CDR2 as ANQGSEA. The V gene lost 7 bases and the J gene lost 1 base, with 11 bases spanning the gap. The CDR3 spans 12 residues. CDR3 nucleotide sequence: TGCAGCGCTGGACTGGGGTCCTACGAGCAGTACTTC. Translating gives CSAGLGSYEQYF.

The chain couples TRBV15 to TRBJ2-7, with 7 bases aligning to TRBD2. CDR3 length: 15 residues. V lost 0 bases and J lost 6; bases outside the gene matches: 8. Germline V lookup: CDR1 LNHNV, CDR2 YYDKDF (reference sequence). CDR3 sequence reads: CATSRDLGGGPEQYF. The DNA for the CDR3 is TGTGCCACCAGCAGAGATCTCGGGGGAGGGCCCGAGCAGTACTTC.

The CDR3 reads CASRLGDGNNEQFF. CDR3 bases: TGCGCCAGCAGGCTGGGGGATGGGAACAATGAGCAGTTCTTC. The rearrangement joins TRBV10-2 to TRBJ2-1; tentatively, D is TRBD1 or TRBD2 (5 bases each). This CDR3 is 14 amino acids long. Germline CDR1 reads WSHSY; CDR2 reads SAAADI. V lost 6 bases and J lost 5, with 14 bases in between.

V gene TRBV7-3 combines with J gene TRBJ2-3; D unclear. This CDR3 is built from 15 residues. The V gene lost 2 bases and the J gene lost 4 bases, with 13 bases spanning the gap. The germline V gene has CDR1 SGHTA and CDR2 FQGTGA. Here the CDR3 reads CASSLGTMAADTQYF. DNA for the CDR3: TGTGCCAGCAGCTTAGGAACCATGGCGGCAGATACGCAGTATTTT.

V usage is TRBV6-1 and J usage is TRBJ1-1; unclear D gene. The germline V gene encodes CDR1 MNHNS and CDR2 SASEGT. CDR3 length: 14 amino acids. V lost 0 bases to trimming and J lost 2 bases, with 7 bases between them. CDR3 in amino acids: CASSEALSNTEAFF. The DNA of the CDR3 is TGTGCCAGCAGTGAAGCTTTGTCCAACACTGAAGCTTTCTTT.

This chain links TRBV6-1 with TRBJ2-1; D call uncertain. V lost 0 bases and J lost 2, with 11 bases in between. The CDR3 contains 16 residues. Per germline, CDR1 MNHNS and CDR2 SASEGT. In DNA form, the CDR3 reads TGTGCCAGCAGTGAAGCTGAAGCGTTCACCTACAATGAGCAGTTCTTC. Translated, it gives CASSEAEAFTYNEQFF.

This clone turned up a few times. The V and J genes are TRBV27 and TRBJ2-5; D is possibly TRBD1 (6 bases). The germline V and J ends were trimmed by 8 bases and 2 bases, with 12 bases remaining between them. The CDR3 spans 13 residues. Germline CDR1 and CDR2: MNHEY and SMNVEV (reference sequence). The CDR3 region is CASGLGGQETQYF. CDR3 bases: TGTGCCAGCGGTCTAGGGGGTCAAGAGACCCAGTACTTC.

V and J are TRBV7-9 and TRBJ2-5; tentative D call: TRBD1 (5 bases). The ends were cut back, 2 bases at V and 2 bases at J, with 9 bases in the middle. From germline, CDR1 is SEHNR and CDR2 FQNEAQ (reference sequence). This CDR3 is 14 amino acids long. CDR3 nucleotide sequence: TGTGCCAGCAGCTTAATCAGGACACAAGAGACCCAGTACTTC. Translation gives CASSLIRTQETQYF.

This rearrangement joins TRBV11-2 to TRBJ2-5; 7 bases map to TRBD2. Losses at the gene ends were 2 bases for V and 5 bases for J; bases not matched to a gene: 8. The CDR3 covers 15 residues. The germline CDR1 and CDR2 sequences are SGHAT and FQNNGV. CDR3 in DNA: TGTGCCAGCAGCTTAACGGGAGGTTGGTTGGAGACCCAGTACTTC. This gives the protein CASSLTGGWLETQYF.

This clone appeared once. The rearrangement links TRBV7-8 to TRBJ1-5; 10 bases are shared with TRBD1. CDR1 and CDR2 from the germline V gene are SGHVS and FQNEAQ. V gave up 2 bases and J gave up 4 bases; unmatched junction bases: 2. The CDR3 covers 15 residues. CDR3 in DNA: TGTGCCAGCAGCTTAAGGACAGGGGGAAATCAGCCCCAGCATTTT. Its protein is CASSLRTGGNQPQHF.

The chain is built from TRBV7-3 and TRBJ1-6, with a weak D call TRBD1 (5 bases). V gave up 5 bases and J gave up 6 bases, with 8 bases separating them. This CDR3 has 13 amino acids. Germline V gene sequence: CDR1 SGHTA, CDR2 FQGTGA. The DNA for the CDR3 is TGTGCCAGCAGCGTGACAGTTAATTCACCCCTCCACTTT. Translation: CASSVTVNSPLHF.

The chain joins TRBV5-4 to TRBJ2-1, with 10 bases fitting TRBD2. Looked up from germline, CDR1 is SGHNT and CDR2 is YYREEE (reference sequence). V lost 4 bases and J lost 9; bases outside the gene matches: 13. The length of the CDR3 is 16 residues. The CDR3 loop is CASSPEGGTSVPEQFF. In nucleotides, the CDR3 is TGTGCCAGCAGCCCGGAGGGCGGGACTAGCGTTCCTGAGCAGTTCTTC.

This clone was seen a few times. The chain recombines TRBV2 with TRBJ1-1; possibly TRBD1 for D (5 bases). CDR3 length: 13 residues. The V end was cut by 4 bases, the J end by 0 bases, with 6 bases between. Germline V gives CDR1 SNHLY, CDR2 FYNNEI. Written as DNA, the CDR3 is TGTGCCAGCAGTGGGGACGTGAACACTGAAGCTTTCTTT. It encodes CASSGDVNTEAFF.

This chain uses TRBV30 with TRBJ2-1; 13 bases align to TRBD2. The CDR3 length is 16 residues. Germline V gene lookup returns CDR1 GTSNPN and CDR2 SVGIG (reference sequence). The V gene end was trimmed by 2 bases and the J gene end by 8 bases; junction bases not matched to a gene: 9. The chain's CDR3 is CAWSSPGLAGWDEQFF. DNA for the CDR3: TGTGCCTGGAGTTCTCCGGGACTAGCGGGATGGGATGAGCAGTTCTTC.